Following are 6 T cell receptor beta chains from one sample sequenced in a study of cytomegalovirus exposure and HLA in healthy donors (dated by TCRdb to between 2016 and 2019). Library method: the immunoSEQ multiplex PCR assay. For the multiplex PCR, a mixture combining 60 forward primers for TCR Vbeta segments and 13 reverse primers for TCR Jbeta segments was used. TCRdb provides this immuneACCESS table in a form limited to in-frame rearrangements. Some clones are lacking; in checked studies, under half of them reflect an unresolved V gene, and why the rest are absent is not known. The sample profile shows tens of thousands of clones; roughly 69% of them were found once. 2.7% of the sample lies in the top ten. Source material: PBMCs. The source of these receptors is a man aged 45 to 65 in good health and CMV-seronegative.

The chain couples TRBV27 to TRBJ1-6; 9 nucleotides line up with TRBD1. In germline, CDR1 is MNHEY, CDR2 SMNVEV (reference sequence). The CDR3 has 14 residues. V was pared by 5 bases and J by 8 bases, with 4 bases of the junction left unmatched. CDR3 in amino acids: CASSPWDRDSPLHF. The CDR3 DNA is TGTGCCAGCAGTCCATGGGACAGGGATTCACCCCTCCACTTT.

The chain couples TRBV30 to TRBJ2-3; D is undetermined. Looked up from germline, CDR1 is GTSNPN and CDR2 is SVGIG (reference sequence). Trimming removed 8 bases from V and 0 bases from J, with 12 bases in between. The CDR3 is 13 amino acids. CDR3 sequence (DNA): TGTGCCCTCGGCGGTAAAAGCACAGATACGCAGTATTTT. This sequence encodes CALGGKSTDTQYF.

In the case of this clone: The junction departs from germline at one end; a sequencing error may be responsible. The chain joins TRBV5-5 to TRBJ2-4, with TRBD2 matching 8 bases. The CDR3 is 13 residues long. CDR1 and CDR2 from the germline V gene are SGHKS and YYEKEE (reference sequence). CDR3 in amino acids: CASRLSGDPNRYF. CDR3 bases: TGTGCCAGCAGGCTTAGCGGGGACCCCAATAGGTATTTC.

V is TRBV30 and J is TRBJ2-3, with D maybe TRBD1 (6 bases). The CDR3 is 14 amino acids. Looked up from germline, CDR1 is GTSNPN and CDR2 is SVGIG (reference sequence). Trimming removed 3 bases from V and 2 bases from J, with 12 bases in between. CDR3 DNA sequence: TGTGCCTGGAGCATAGAGGGGGTCACAGATACGCAGTATTTT. It is translated as CAWSIEGVTDTQYF.

This sequence joins TRBV7-6 and TRBJ1-2; D might be TRBD1 (6 bases). Germline V gene lookup returns CDR1 SGHVS and CDR2 FNYEAQ. The CDR3 extends over 13 amino acids. The V and J ends lost 8 bases and 8 bases respectively, with 18 bases between them. Here the CDR3 reads CASSWAGAGGYTF. The CDR3 nucleotides read TGTGCCAGCTCTTGGGCGGGGGCTGGCGGCTACACCTTC. Full variable domain (outside the CDR3, taken from reference TRBV7-6 and TRBJ1-2): GAGVSQSPRYKVTKRGQDVALRCDPISGHVSLYWYRQALGQGPEFLTYFNYEAQQDKSGLPNDRFSAERPEGSISTLTIQRTEQRDSAMYRCASSWAGAGGYTFGSGTRLTVV.

The chain recombines TRBV2 with TRBJ2-7, with TRBD2 matching over 13 bases. Trimming at V came to 5 bases and at J to 7 bases, leaving 8 bases not matched to a gene. The CDR3 contains 15 residues. CDR1 is SNHLY and CDR2 is FYNNEI in the germline V gene. The CDR3 loop is CASSFGLAGVGEQYV. CDR3 DNA: TGTGCCAGCAGTTTCGGACTAGCGGGAGTGGGGGAGCAGTACGTC.